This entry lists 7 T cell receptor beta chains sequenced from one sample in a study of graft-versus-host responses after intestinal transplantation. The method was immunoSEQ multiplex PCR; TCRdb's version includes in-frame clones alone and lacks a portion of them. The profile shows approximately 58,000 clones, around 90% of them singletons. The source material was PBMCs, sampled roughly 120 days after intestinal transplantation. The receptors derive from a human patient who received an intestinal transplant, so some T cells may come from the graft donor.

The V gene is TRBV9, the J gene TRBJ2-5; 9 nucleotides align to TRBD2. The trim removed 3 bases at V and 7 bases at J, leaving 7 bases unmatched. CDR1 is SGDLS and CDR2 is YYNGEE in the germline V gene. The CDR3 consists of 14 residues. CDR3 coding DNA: TGTGCCAGCAGCGAGACTAGCGGCCCAGGGACCCAGTACTTC. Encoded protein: CASSETSGPGTQYF.

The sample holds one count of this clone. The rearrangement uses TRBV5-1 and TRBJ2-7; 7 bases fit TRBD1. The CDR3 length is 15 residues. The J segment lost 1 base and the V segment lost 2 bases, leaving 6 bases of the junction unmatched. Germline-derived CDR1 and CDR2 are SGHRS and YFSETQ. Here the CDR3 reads CASSFRTGASYEQYF. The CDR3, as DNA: TGCGCCAGCAGCTTCCGAACAGGGGCATCCTACGAGCAGTACTTC.

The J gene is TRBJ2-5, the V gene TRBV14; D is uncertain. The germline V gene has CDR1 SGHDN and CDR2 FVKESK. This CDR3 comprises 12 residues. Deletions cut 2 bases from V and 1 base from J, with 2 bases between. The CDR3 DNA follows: TGTGCCAGCAGCCAATTCCAAGAGACCCAGTACTTC. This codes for CASSQFQETQYF. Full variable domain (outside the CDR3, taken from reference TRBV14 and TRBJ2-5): EAGVTQFPSHSVIEKGQTVTLRCDPISGHDNLYWYRRVMGKEIKFLLHFVKESKQDESGMPNNRFLAERTGGTYSTLKVQPAELEDSGVYFCASSQFQETQYFGPGTRLLVL.

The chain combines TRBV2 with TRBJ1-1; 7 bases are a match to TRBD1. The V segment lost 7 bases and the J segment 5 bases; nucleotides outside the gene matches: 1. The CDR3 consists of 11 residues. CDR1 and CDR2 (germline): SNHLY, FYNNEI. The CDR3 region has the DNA TGTGCCAGCATACAGGGGACTGAAGCTTTCTTT. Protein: CASIQGTEAFF. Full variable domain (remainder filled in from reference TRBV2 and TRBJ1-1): EPEVTQTPSHQVTQMGQEVILRCVPISNHLYFYWYRQILGQKVEFLVSFYNNEISEKSEIFDDQFSVERPDGSNFTLKIRSTKLEDSAMYFCASIQGTEAFFGQGTRLTVV.

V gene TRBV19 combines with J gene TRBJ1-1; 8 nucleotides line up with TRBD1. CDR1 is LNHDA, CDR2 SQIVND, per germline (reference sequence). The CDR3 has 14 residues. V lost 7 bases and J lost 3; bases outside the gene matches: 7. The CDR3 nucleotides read TGTGCCAGTATTCAGGGGGCAGGGTACACTGAAGCTTTCTTT. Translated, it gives CASIQGAGYTEAFF.

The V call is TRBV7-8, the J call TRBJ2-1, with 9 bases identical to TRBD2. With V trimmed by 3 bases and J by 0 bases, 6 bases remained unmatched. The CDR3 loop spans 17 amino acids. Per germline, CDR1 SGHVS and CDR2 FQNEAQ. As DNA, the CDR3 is TGTGCCAGCAGCTTCCCCGCGGGGGGGGTCTCCTACAATGAGCAGTTCTTC. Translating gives CASSFPAGGVSYNEQFF. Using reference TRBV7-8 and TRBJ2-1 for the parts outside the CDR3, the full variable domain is GAGVSQSPRYKVAKRGQDVALRCDPISGHVSLFWYQQALGQGPEFLTYFQNEAQLDKSGLPSDRFFAERPEGSVSTLKIQRTQQEDSAVYLCASSFPAGGVSYNEQFFGPGTRLTVL.

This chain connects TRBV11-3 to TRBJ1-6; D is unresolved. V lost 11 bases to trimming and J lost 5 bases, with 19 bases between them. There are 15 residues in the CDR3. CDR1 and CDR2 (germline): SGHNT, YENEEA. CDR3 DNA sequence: TGTGCCTTACACATCCCCAGGAACCATAATTCACCCCTCCACTTT. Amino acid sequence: CALHIPRNHNSPLHF.